The 24 T cell receptor beta chains below were found in one sample sequenced in a study of T cell responses to AZD1222 COVID-19 vaccine. Method: immunoSEQ multiplex PCR; TCRdb's copy keeps in-frame clones and lacks some. Counted here are roughly 120,000 clones, approximately 85% occurring once; the ten biggest clones make up around 4.4%. This specimen was peripheral blood, taken 28 days after the second AZD1222 dose. These receptors all stem from an adult who received the AZD1222 COVID-19 vaccine.

Only one count was recorded for this clone. This chain joins TRBV5-6 and TRBJ2-5; D perhaps matches TRBD2 (5 bases). This CDR3 region has 15 residues. Trimming took 4 bases from V and 7 from J, leaving 20 bases between them. Looked up from germline, CDR1 is SGHDT and CDR2 is YYEEEE. CDR3 nucleotides: TGTGCCAGCAGCATAAGACCGGGAACTTCGGCGACCCAGTACTTC. Protein sequence: CASSIRPGTSATQYF.

This chain uses TRBV27 with TRBJ2-7; TRBD2 matches 10 bases. This CDR3 has 17 residues. V lost 5 bases to trimming and J lost 0 bases; unmatched junction nucleotides: 10. Germline V gene data show CDR1 as MNHEY and CDR2 as SMNVEV (reference sequence). The CDR3 protein is CASSPYTSGANSYEQYF. As DNA, the CDR3 is TGTGCCAGCAGTCCATATACTAGCGGGGCCAACTCCTACGAGCAGTACTTC.

The chain carries TRBV4-1 and TRBJ1-2; 7 positions agree with TRBD1. The CDR3 extends over 14 amino acids. Germline V lookup: CDR1 MGHRA, CDR2 YSYEKL. J lost 4 bases, V lost 3 bases, and 5 bases had no gene match. The CDR3 DNA sequence: TGCGCCAGCAGCCAGAGACAGGGCGTCTATGGCTACACCTTC. It yields the protein CASSQRQGVYGYTF.

This clone has ten or more counts. The rearrangement joins TRBV7-3 to TRBJ1-1, with D uncertain. The germline CDR1 and CDR2 sequences are SGHTA and FQGTGA. With 4 bases removed from V and 1 base from J, the gap between germline ends came to 10 bases. There are 14 residues in the CDR3. CDR3 sequence reads: CASSSSDKNTEAFF. Here the CDR3 DNA reads TGTGCCAGCAGCTCCTCCGACAAGAACACTGAAGCTTTCTTT.

The chain carries TRBV6-2 or TRBV6-3 and TRBJ2-7; D may be TRBD2 (6 bases). The CDR3 loop spans 14 amino acids. Germline values: CDR1 MNHEY, CDR2 SVGEGT. V lost 4 bases, J lost 4 bases, and 14 bases lay in between. The CDR3 spells CASSLTGVEYEQYF. The CDR3 DNA is TGTGCCAGCAGTTTGACGGGAGTGGAGTACGAGCAGTACTTC.

The chain recombines TRBV7-9 with TRBJ1-2, with 9 bases matching TRBD1. The germline gives CDR1 SEHNR, CDR2 FQNEAQ (reference sequence). The ends lost 11 bases at V and 8 bases at J; junction bases unmatched: 18. The CDR3 extends over 15 amino acids. The CDR3 reads CALVSGQGFTAGYTF. The CDR3 DNA is TGTGCCTTAGTCTCCGGACAGGGGTTTACTGCCGGCTACACCTTC.

The chain uses TRBV27 and TRBJ1-1; 8 nucleotides line up with TRBD1. Germline V CDR1 and CDR2: MNHEY, SMNVEV (reference sequence). The V and J ends lost 7 bases and 0 bases, in that order; junction bases with no gene match: 25. The length of the CDR3 is 21 residues. This CDR3 reads CASNPLAGGGQGSVVNTEAFF. CDR3 nucleotides: TGTGCCAGCAACCCATTGGCGGGTGGCGGACAGGGTAGTGTGGTGAACACTGAAGCTTTCTTT.

The chain is built from TRBV5-6 and TRBJ1-4, with TRBD1 matching over 8 bases. Unmatched junction bases numbered 0, after V lost 2 bases and J lost 6 bases. Germline CDR1 is SGHDT and CDR2 is YYEEEE. The CDR3 has 13 amino acids. CDR3 sequence reads: CASSLQGDEKLFF. DNA of the CDR3: TGTGCCAGCAGCTTACAGGGGGATGAAAAACTGTTTTTT.

This clone has just a few counts. The CDR3 region is CASSLGGGANSPLHF. CDR3 bases: TGCGCCAGCAGCCTAGGTGGGGGGGCTAATTCACCCCTCCACTTT. The gene calls are TRBV5-1 and TRBJ1-6, with D possibly TRBD1 on 6 matching bases. Per germline, CDR1 SGHRS and CDR2 YFSETQ. Trimming took 4 bases from V and 6 from J, leaving 14 bases between them. The CDR3 has 15 residues.

The V call is TRBV28, the J call TRBJ2-7; 8 bases map to TRBD1. CDR3 length: 14 residues. Unmatched junction bases numbered 7, after V lost 5 bases and J lost 4 bases. Germline CDR1 MDHEN, CDR2 SYDVKM. DNA of the CDR3: TGTGCCAGCAGTCTGACAGGGGAACCTTACGAGCAGTACTTC. Residues: CASSLTGEPYEQYF.

CDR3 region: CASSPQDGHNQPQHF. The CDR3, as DNA: TGTGCCAGCTCACCACAGGACGGCCACAATCAGCCCCAGCATTTT. The rearrangement links TRBV18 to TRBJ1-5; D call uncertain. This CDR3 has 15 residues. Trimming took 1 base from V and 3 from J, leaving 10 bases between them. Germline V CDR1 and CDR2: KGHSH, LQKENI.

The chain is built from TRBV29-1 and TRBJ2-3, with D perhaps matching TRBD1 (6 bases). Looked up from germline, CDR1 is SQVTM and CDR2 is ANQGSEA. V was clipped by 6 bases and J by 4 bases, with 11 bases between them. The CDR3 totals 12 residues. Here the CDR3 reads CSVDSSADTQYF. Written as DNA, the CDR3 is TGCAGCGTGGACAGCTCGGCAGATACGCAGTATTTT.

The chain uses TRBV23-1 and TRBJ1-5; no clear D. TRBV23-1 is flagged as an ORF with uncertain function. This CDR3 is built from 17 residues. V was trimmed by 2 bases and J by 1 base, leaving 15 bases between them. The CDR3 is CASSQPHGLGSNQPQHF. CDR3 nucleotide sequence: TGCGCCAGCAGTCAACCCCACGGCCTGGGGAGCAATCAGCCCCAGCATTTT.

The chain employs TRBV19 and TRBJ1-4, with D hard to call. This CDR3 contains 13 residues. V was clipped by 3 bases and J by 7 bases, with 9 bases between them. Per germline, CDR1 LNHDA and CDR2 SQIVND (reference sequence). The CDR3 sequence is CASSIQSGEKLFF. The CDR3 bases are TGTGCCAGTAGTATTCAGTCTGGTGAAAAACTGTTTTTT.

V gene TRBV9 combines with J gene TRBJ1-2, with D perhaps matching TRBD1 (6 bases). The CDR3 totals 14 residues. Germline V gene lookup returns CDR1 SGDLS and CDR2 YYNGEE. V gave up 3 bases and J gave up 6 bases, with 15 bases separating them. CDR3 nucleotide sequence: TGTGCCAGCAGCGCCCAACAGGGTAGGAATGGCTACACCTTC. It specifies CASSAQQGRNGYTF.

Written as DNA, the CDR3 is TGTGCCAGCAGCTTACGATCCGGGAACACCGGGGAGCTGTTTTTT. It codes for CASSLRSGNTGELFF. The genes are TRBV7-2 and TRBJ2-2, with D unresolved. The CDR3 covers 15 residues. Deletions cut 2 bases from V and 1 base from J, with 8 bases between. The germline CDR1 and CDR2 sequences are SGHTA and FQGNSA.

This clone was observed a single time. V is TRBV7-9 and J is TRBJ1-1; 10 positions agree with TRBD1. CDR1 and CDR2 (germline): SEHNR, FQNEAQ (reference sequence). Germline trimming cut 3 bases from V and 7 bases from J; bases unmatched to any gene: 8. The CDR3 length is 15 residues. The chain's CDR3 is CASSFVPTGGGEAFF. CDR3 DNA: TGTGCCAGCAGCTTTGTCCCGACAGGGGGCGGTGAAGCTTTCTTT.

The chain employs TRBV7-9 and TRBJ2-1; D is unresolved. The CDR3 is 11 residues long. Germline values: CDR1 SEHNR, CDR2 FQNEAQ (reference sequence). V lost 4 bases and J 5 bases, leaving 3 bases between the germline ends. CDR3 bases: TGTGCCAGCAGCTCAAACAATGAGCAGTTCTTC. Encoded protein: CASSSNNEQFF.

This chain's CDR3 is CASRQDSTSGQETQYF. CDR3 coding DNA: TGCGCCAGCAGGCAAGACTCGACTAGCGGCCAAGAGACCCAGTACTTC. This chain links TRBV10-2 with TRBJ2-5; 9 bases line up with TRBD2. Germline CDR1 and CDR2: WSHSY and SAAADI. This CDR3 comprises 16 residues. Unmatched junction bases numbered 9, after V lost 6 bases and J lost 1 base.

CDR3 DNA: TGTGCCAGCAGCCCCCCACCGGGGGGCACAGATACGCAGTATTTT. This translates into CASSPPPGGTDTQYF. The chain employs TRBV9 and TRBJ2-3, with a weak D call TRBD2 (6 bases). Germline lookup yields CDR1 SGDLS and CDR2 YYNGEE. There are 15 residues in the CDR3. Trimming left V 4 bases short and J 1 base short, with 13 bases between.

The CDR3 protein is CASKYGQGPNTIYF. CDR3 in DNA: TGTGCCAGCAAATATGGGCAGGGGCCCAACACCATATATTTT. The chain is built from TRBV28 and TRBJ1-3; possibly TRBD1 for D (6 bases). Germline loops: CDR1 MDHEN, CDR2 SYDVKM. The CDR3 extends over 14 amino acids. With 7 bases removed from V and 7 bases from J, the gap between germline ends came to 17 bases.

The rearrangement uses TRBV6-5 and TRBJ2-7, with D perhaps matching TRBD1 (5 bases). This CDR3 spans 13 amino acids. The germline gives CDR1 MNHEY, CDR2 SVGAGI. The ends were cut back, 6 bases at V and 1 base at J, with 10 bases in the middle. CDR3 protein: CASSPGSSYEQYF. CDR3 in DNA: TGTGCCAGCAGCCCAGGGTCATCCTACGAGCAGTACTTC.

The rearrangement joins TRBV4-2 to TRBJ1-4, with a possible D match to TRBD1 (6 bases). Germline lookup yields CDR1 LGHNA and CDR2 YNFKEQ. V was trimmed by 1 base and J by 8 bases, leaving 11 bases between them. The CDR3 runs to 14 residues. The CDR3 DNA reads TGTGCCAGCAGCCAAGGGTTCCAGGGGGAAAAACTGTTTTTT. This sequence encodes CASSQGFQGEKLFF.

The genes are TRBV5-1 and TRBJ1-4; 8 bases are a match to TRBD1. Per germline, CDR1 SGHRS and CDR2 YFSETQ. Trimming removed 4 bases from V and 5 bases from J; junction bases left unmatched: 4. The CDR3 is 14 residues long. The CDR3 sequence is CASSGQGLNEKLFF. The CDR3 DNA sequence: TGCGCCAGCAGCGGACAGGGACTCAATGAAAAACTGTTTTTT.